This T cell receptor (beta chain) was recorded in a study of beta chain features in type 1 diabetes (dated by TCRdb to the late 2010s). In terms of the full investigation: Mean age, gender distribution, total cell number and subset yield did not differ between patients and healthy donors. A total of 90 million to 120 million sorted cells were examined across all samples, and a strong correlation was observed between cell number per subset and RNA yield. In the study, TCRB repertoires of sorted circulating CD4+ T cell subsets from recently diagnosed type 1 diabetes patients were compared with those of matched healthy donors. Regulatory and stem cell-like memory subsets were isolated from only 8 patients and roughly 8 healthy donors, whereas naive and central memory subsets came from all 30 or so donors.

What the work shows at the level of the full study, not this receptor alone: PCR might favor shorter templates, but patient and control samples were amplified and corrected together, so any skew would affect both groups equally. Fewer insertions and more nucleotide deletions at VDJ recombination sites were observed in patients with type 1 diabetes, implying thymic rearrangement abnormalities. A moderate but significant shortening of TCRB CDR3 length was observed in type 1 diabetes patients in all four CD4+ subsets. Only small numbers of individuals were included in the HLA sub-analyses, which left unresolved whether HLA type had any influence on TCRB rearrangement. Because cDNA was sequenced instead of genomic DNA, activated cells with high expression could be over-represented, although the groups did not differ in activation or CD3 levels. Naive, central memory and regulatory TCRB repertoires appeared more similar among patients than among healthy donors.

The entire amount of isolated RNA was reverse transcribed using the High Capacity cDNA Reverse Transcription Kit, so the sequenced TCRB transcripts were expressed ones. Deep immunoSEQ sequencing was performed on naive, central memory and regulatory T cell samples, with an average of around 3.5 million total reads per sample. Sorted cells were lysed in RLT buffer and RNA was extracted with DNase-treated RNeasy Micro or Mini kits, depending on cell number. Each cell subset was processed on its own to prevent cross-contamination, while patient and healthy donor samples were processed together. The immunoSEQ multiplex PCR was used to amplify TCRB sequences from cDNA, generating 87-bp fragments that spanned the CDR3 region. Sequencing of the amplicons was performed on the Illumina HiSeq platform. The original pipeline was this. Synthetic template baselines were used to correct PCR bias computationally, reads within Hamming distance 2 were collapsed together, and singletons that could not be merged were discarded. Reads were aligned against IMGT so that V, D and J genes, CDR3 length and insertions or deletions at six rearrangement sites could be assigned. Clonotype counts were normalized to sorted cell number within each subset before computing true diversity and Gini coefficients with the tcR R package. Repertoire sharing was quantified using the overlap coefficient calculated on TCRB nucleotide sequences. Out-of-frame TCRB sequences from naive cells were analyzed to stand in for the pre-selection repertoire. TCRdb stores this immuneACCESS table with in-frame sequences only. Part of the clones is absent; in the studies checked, under half of the shortfall reflects unresolved V genes, and no reason is known for the rest. For V, J and clone size, that table is used; D and trimming come from the DNA. This sample lists 680,000 or so clones; 13% were detected once. The ten largest clones add up to approximately 0.021% of the sample.

This clone has only a few counts. It lacks a known antigen. Per-nucleotide qualities are absent, and no much larger clonotype sits a single base away. The CDR3 holds 13 amino acids from the cysteine to the phenylalanine. Just CDR3 DNA is preserved here, 39 bases in frame from base 1. CDR1 and CDR2, looked up from the germline V gene (reference sequence), are GTSNPN and SVGIG. V sheds 3 bases and J sheds 2 bases, leaving 8 bases between their ends. A single peripheral blood draw of 90 to 150 mL on average was collected from each donor into heparinised tubes. A BD FACSAria II and a panel including CD45RO, CCR7, CD25, CD127, CD95 and CD27 were used to sort naive, central memory, regulatory and stem cell-like memory CD4+ T cells. Purity was above 95% for every sorted population. PBMCs were isolated right away by Lymphoprep density gradient centrifugation and were stained directly, without culture. So that batch effects would be minimized, each experiment stained and sorted samples in pairs, pairing one healthy donor with one patient.

The chain is assembled from TRBV30 and TRBJ2-1; confidence is insufficient to name the D gene. Sequencing was performed on naive CD4+ T cells from blood. The cell subset or site label, as the study defines it: true naive CD4+ T cells. This TCR came from a young man with type 1 diabetes. The CDR3 here reads CAWSLGTYNEQFF. Read as DNA, the sequence is TGTGCCTGGAGCCTGGGGACCTACAATGAGCAGTTCTTC.